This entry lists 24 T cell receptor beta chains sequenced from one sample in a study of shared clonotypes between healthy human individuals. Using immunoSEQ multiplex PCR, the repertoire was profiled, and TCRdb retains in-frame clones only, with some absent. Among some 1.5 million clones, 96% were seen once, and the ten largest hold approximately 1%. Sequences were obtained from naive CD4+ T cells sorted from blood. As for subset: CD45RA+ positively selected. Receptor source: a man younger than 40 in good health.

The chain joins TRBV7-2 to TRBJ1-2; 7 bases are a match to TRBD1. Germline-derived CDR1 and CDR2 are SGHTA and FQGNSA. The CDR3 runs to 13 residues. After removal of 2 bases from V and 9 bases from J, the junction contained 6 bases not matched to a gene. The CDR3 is CASSLTEQGSYTF. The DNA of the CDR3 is TGTGCCAGCAGCTTAACCGAACAGGGGAGCTACACCTTC.

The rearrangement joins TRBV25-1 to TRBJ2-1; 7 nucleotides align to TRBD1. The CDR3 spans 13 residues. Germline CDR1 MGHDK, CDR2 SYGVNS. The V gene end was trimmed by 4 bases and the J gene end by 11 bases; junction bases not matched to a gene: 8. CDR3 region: CASSVTGSRKQFF. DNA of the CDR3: TGTGCCAGCAGTGTGACAGGGTCCAGAAAGCAGTTCTTC.

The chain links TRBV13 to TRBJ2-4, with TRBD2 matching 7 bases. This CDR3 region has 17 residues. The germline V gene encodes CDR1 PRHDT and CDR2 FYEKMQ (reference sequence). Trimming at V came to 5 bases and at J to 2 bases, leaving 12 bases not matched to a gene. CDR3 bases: TGTGCCAGCAGCCCGTGGGCTCGGGGGGATACCAAAAACATTCAGTACTTC. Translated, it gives CASSPWARGDTKNIQYF.

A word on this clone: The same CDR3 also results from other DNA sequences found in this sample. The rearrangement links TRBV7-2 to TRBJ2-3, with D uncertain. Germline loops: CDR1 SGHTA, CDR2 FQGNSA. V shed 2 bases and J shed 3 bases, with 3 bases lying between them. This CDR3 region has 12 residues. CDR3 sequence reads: CASSLRTDTQYF. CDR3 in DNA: TGTGCCAGCAGCTTACGGACAGATACGCAGTATTTT.

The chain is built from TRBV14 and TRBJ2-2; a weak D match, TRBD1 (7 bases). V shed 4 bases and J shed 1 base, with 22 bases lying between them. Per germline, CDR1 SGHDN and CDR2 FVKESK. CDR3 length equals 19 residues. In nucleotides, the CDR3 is TGTGCCAGCAGCCCCAGACCGGACAGGACTACTTGGAACACCGGGGAGCTGTTTTTT. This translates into CASSPRPDRTTWNTGELFF.

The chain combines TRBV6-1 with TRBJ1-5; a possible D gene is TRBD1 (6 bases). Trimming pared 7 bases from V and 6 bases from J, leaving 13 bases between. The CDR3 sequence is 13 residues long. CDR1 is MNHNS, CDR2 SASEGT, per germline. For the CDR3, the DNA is TGTGCCAGCATTATGGGCAGGGGTCAGCCCCAGCATTTT. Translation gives CASIMGRGQPQHF.

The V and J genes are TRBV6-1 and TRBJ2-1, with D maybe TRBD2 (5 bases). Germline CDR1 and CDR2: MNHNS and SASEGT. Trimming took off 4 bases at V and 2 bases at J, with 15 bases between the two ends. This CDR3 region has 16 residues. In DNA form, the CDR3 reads TGTGCCAGCAGTGCCACGCCTGGGAGCGCCTACAATGAGCAGTTCTTC. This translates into CASSATPGSAYNEQFF.

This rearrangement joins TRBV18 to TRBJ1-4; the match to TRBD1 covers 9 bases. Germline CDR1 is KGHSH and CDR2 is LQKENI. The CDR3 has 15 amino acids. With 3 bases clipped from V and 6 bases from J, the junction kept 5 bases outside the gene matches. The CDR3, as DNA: TGTGCCAGCTCACCGACGGGACAGGGACATGAAAAACTGTTTTTT. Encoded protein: CASSPTGQGHEKLFF. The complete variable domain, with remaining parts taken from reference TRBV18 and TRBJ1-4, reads NAGVMQNPRHLVRRRGQEARLRCSPMKGHSHVYWYRQLPEEGLKFMVYLQKENIIDESGMPKERFSAEFPKEGPSILRIQQVVRGDSAAYFCASSPTGQGHEKLFFGSGTQLSVL.

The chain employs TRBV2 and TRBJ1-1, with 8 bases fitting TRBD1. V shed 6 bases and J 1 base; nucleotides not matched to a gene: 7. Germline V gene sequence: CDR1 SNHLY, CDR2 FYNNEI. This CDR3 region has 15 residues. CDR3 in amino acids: CASSVSGGPNTEAFF. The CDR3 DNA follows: TGTGCCAGCAGCGTTTCAGGGGGCCCGAACACTGAAGCTTTCTTT.

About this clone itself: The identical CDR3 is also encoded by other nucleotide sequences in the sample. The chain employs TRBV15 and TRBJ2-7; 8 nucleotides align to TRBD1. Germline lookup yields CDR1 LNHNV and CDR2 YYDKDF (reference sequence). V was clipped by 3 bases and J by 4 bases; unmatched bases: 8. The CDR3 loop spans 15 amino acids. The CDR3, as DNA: TGTGCCACCAGCAGGGCCGGGACAGGTCCTTACGAGCAGTACTTC. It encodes CATSRAGTGPYEQYF.

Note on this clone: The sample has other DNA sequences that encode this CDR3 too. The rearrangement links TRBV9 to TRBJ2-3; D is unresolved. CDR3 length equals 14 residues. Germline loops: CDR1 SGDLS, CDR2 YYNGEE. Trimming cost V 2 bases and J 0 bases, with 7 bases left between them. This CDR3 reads CASSVAVSTDTQYF. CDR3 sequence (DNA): TGTGCCAGCAGCGTCGCAGTGAGCACAGATACGCAGTATTTT.

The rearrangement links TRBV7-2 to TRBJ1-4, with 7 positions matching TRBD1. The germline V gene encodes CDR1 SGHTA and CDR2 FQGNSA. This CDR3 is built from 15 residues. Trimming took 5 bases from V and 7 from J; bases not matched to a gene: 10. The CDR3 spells CASSTRQGVSEKLFF. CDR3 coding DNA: TGTGCCAGCAGCACCCGACAGGGCGTCAGTGAAAAACTGTTTTTT.

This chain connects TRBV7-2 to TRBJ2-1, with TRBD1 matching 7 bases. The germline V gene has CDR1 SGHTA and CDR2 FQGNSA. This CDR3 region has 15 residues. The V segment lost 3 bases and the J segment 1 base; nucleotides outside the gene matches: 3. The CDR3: CASSFPGQSYNEQFF. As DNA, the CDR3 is TGTGCCAGCAGCTTTCCGGGACAGTCCTACAATGAGCAGTTCTTC. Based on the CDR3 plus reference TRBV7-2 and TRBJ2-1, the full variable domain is GAGVSQSPSNKVTEKGKDVELRCDPISGHTALYWYRQSLGQGLEFLIYFQGNSAPDKSGLPSDRFSAERTGGSVSTLTIQRTQQEDSAVYLCASSFPGQSYNEQFFGPGTRLTVL.

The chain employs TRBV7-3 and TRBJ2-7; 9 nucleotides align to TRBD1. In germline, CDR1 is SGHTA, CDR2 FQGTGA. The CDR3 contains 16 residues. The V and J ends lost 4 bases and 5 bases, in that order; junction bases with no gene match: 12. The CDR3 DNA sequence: TGTGCCAGCAGCTCCTACCGGGACAGGGAATTCAACGAGCAGTACTTC. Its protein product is CASSSYRDREFNEQYF.

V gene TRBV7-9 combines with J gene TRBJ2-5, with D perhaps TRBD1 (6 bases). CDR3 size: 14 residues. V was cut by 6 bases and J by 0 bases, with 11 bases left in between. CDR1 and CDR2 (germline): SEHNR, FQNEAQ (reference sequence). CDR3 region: CASRTGQYQETQYF. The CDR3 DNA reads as TGTGCCAGCAGAACAGGACAGTACCAAGAGACCCAGTACTTC.

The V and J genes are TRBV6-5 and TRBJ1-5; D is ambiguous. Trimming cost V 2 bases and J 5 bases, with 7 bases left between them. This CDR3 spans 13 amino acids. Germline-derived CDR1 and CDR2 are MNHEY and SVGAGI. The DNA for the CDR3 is TGTGCCAGCAGTTACCATAGGGATCAGCCCCAGCATTTT. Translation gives CASSYHRDQPQHF.

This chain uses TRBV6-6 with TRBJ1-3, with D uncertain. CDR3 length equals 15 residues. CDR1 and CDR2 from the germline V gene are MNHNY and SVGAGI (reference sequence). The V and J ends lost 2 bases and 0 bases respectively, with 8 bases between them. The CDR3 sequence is CASSYQELSGNTIYF. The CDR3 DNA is TGTGCCAGCAGTTACCAGGAGCTCTCTGGAAACACCATATATTTT.

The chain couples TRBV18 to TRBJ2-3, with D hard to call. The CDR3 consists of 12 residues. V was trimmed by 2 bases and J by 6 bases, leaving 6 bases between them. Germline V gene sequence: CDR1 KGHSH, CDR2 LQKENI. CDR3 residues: CASSPDGDTQYF. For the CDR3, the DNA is TGTGCCAGCTCACCAGACGGGGATACGCAGTATTTT.

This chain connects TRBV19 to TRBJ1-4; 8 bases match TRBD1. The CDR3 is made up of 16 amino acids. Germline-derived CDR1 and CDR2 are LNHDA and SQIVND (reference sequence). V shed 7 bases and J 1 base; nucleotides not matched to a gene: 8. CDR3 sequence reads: CASNPTTGVTNEKLFF. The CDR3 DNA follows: TGTGCCAGTAACCCGACGACAGGGGTAACTAATGAAAAACTGTTTTTT. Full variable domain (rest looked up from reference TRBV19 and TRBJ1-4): DGGITQSPKYLFRKEGQNVTLSCEQNLNHDAMYWYRQDPGQGLRLIYYSQIVNDFQKGDIAEGYSVSREKKESFPLTVTSAQKNPTAFYLCASNPTTGVTNEKLFFGSGTQLSVL.

CDR3 DNA: TGTGCCAGCAGTTACGCAGGGTTCGCGAGGGCTGAAGCTTTCTTT. It is translated as CASSYAGFARAEAFF. The chain has TRBV6-5 and TRBJ1-1, with TRBD1 as a possible D gene (5 bases). V dropped 2 bases and J dropped 6 bases, with 16 bases sitting between them. Germline V lookup: CDR1 MNHEY, CDR2 SVGAGI. The CDR3 is made up of 15 amino acids.

The CDR3 is CASSAKTEAFF. In DNA, the CDR3 is TGCGCCAGCAGTGCTAAGACTGAAGCTTTCTTT. The chain combines TRBV10-2 with TRBJ1-1; D not certain. The CDR3 runs to 11 residues. CDR1 is WSHSY and CDR2 is SAAADI in the germline V gene. Trimming took off 4 bases at V and 5 bases at J, with 5 bases between the two ends.

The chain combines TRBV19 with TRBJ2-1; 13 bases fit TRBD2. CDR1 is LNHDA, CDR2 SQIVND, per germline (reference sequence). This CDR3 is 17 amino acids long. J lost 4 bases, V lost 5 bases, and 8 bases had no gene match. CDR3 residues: CASSPGLAGVLYNEQFF. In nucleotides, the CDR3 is TGTGCCAGTAGTCCAGGACTAGCGGGAGTCCTTTACAATGAGCAGTTCTTC.

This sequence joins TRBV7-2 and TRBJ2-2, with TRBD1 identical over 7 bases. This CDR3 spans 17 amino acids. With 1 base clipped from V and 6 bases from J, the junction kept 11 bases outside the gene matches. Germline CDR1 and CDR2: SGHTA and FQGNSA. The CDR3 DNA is TGTGCCAGCAGCTTAGGCCGCAGAGGGGGCAGGTCCGGGGAGCTGTTTTTT. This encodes CASSLGRRGGRSGELFF. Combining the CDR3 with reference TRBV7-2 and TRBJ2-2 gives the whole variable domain GAGVSQSPSNKVTEKGKDVELRCDPISGHTALYWYRQSLGQGLEFLIYFQGNSAPDKSGLPSDRFSAERTGGSVSTLTIQRTQQEDSAVYLCASSLGRRGGRSGELFFGEGSRLTVL.

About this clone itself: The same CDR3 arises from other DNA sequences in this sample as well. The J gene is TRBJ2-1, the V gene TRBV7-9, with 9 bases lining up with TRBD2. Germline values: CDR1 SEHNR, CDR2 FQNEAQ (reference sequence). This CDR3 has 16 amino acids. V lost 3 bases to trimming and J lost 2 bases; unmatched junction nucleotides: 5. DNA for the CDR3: TGTGCCAGCAGCTTGGCCCTAGCGGGGACCTACAATGAGCAGTTCTTC. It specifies CASSLALAGTYNEQFF.